This TCR beta chain comes out of a study of siplizumab effects on memory and regulatory T cells. Study-wide results and caveats: With siplizumab, Treg-derived clones averaged around 70% of mappable alloreactive CD4+ clones, versus 26.9% in controls. Unstimulated subsets were the mapping target of only a minor fraction of alloreactive clones.

V lost 6 bases and J 4 bases, leaving 12 bases between the germline ends. The CDR3 covers 13 residues. In germline, CDR1 is MNHEY, CDR2 SMNVEV (reference sequence). For this clone: Its target is not known.

Assay used: immunoSEQ multiplex PCR; TCRdb lists only in-frame clones, some missing. This table holds about 94,000 clones, 94% found once. The sequenced sample consisted of non-Treg CD4+ T cells sorted from blood. The rearrangement joins TRBV27 to TRBJ2-5; D is tentatively TRBD1 or TRBD2 (5 bases each). This clonotype was obtained from a human donor in good health. CDR3 region: CASRLSGGETQYF. The CDR3 nucleotides read TGTGCCAGCAGGCTTTCTGGGGGAGAGACCCAGTACTTC.